This T cell receptor (beta chain) stems from a study of blood T cell repertoires in COVID-19. Study-wide context: Acute and convalescent COVID-19 samples came from the United States, Italy and Spain. The analysed material was cDNA or gDNA that came from T cells, B-cell-depleted T cells, or PBMCs.

CDR1 is SGHNT, CDR2 YYREEE, per germline (reference sequence). This CDR3 has 16 amino acids. V gave up 3 bases and J gave up 0 bases, with 12 bases separating them. In the study's own analysis: Reference gene primer amplification gave nucleated cell count estimates. The method was immunoSEQ multiplex PCR; TCRdb's version includes in-frame clones alone and lacks a portion of them. V, J and clone size were drawn from that table, and D and trimming were deduced from the DNA. The sample shows about 180,000 clones, 60% to 80% of them seen only once. V gene TRBV5-4 combines with J gene TRBJ2-2, with TRBD1 as a possible D gene (6 bases). This TCR derives from an older woman with acute or convalescent COVID-19. The sequenced material came from peripheral blood. The CDR3 loop reads CASSWERTANTGELFF. The CDR3 nucleotides are TGTGCCAGCAGCTGGGAACGGACAGCGAACACCGGGGAGCTGTTTTTT.